What follows are 31 T cell receptor beta chains derived from one specimen sequenced in a study of T cell changes during pregnancy in multiple sclerosis. The repertoire was sequenced with immunoSEQ multiplex PCR; TCRdb's copy has only in-frame clones and lacks some. The repertoire has some 50,000 clones, 95% of them found once; the top ten carry over 4.5%. Sequencing used CD8+ T cells from peripheral blood mononuclear cells, obtained in the first trimester of pregnancy. The receptors derive from a female donor with multiple sclerosis, enrolled in a pregnancy study.

In DNA form, the CDR3 reads TGTGCCAGTAGTCAGATAAAGACAGGGGAGAACACTGAAGCTTTCTTT. Translating it yields CASSQIKTGENTEAFF. The chain uses TRBV19 and TRBJ1-1; 8 nucleotides line up with TRBD1. The CDR3 length is 16 residues. The V segment lost 5 bases and the J segment 1 base; nucleotides outside the gene matches: 9. Germline loops: CDR1 LNHDA, CDR2 SQIVND (reference sequence).

The chain employs TRBV18 and TRBJ2-6; TRBD1 agrees at 10 bases. CDR1 is KGHSH, CDR2 LQKENI, per germline. V lost 3 bases, J lost 0 bases, and 5 bases stayed unmatched. The CDR3 runs to 18 residues. The CDR3 sequence: CASSPMDRGDSGANVLTF. Here the CDR3 DNA reads TGTGCCAGCTCACCGATGGACAGGGGGGACTCTGGGGCCAACGTCCTGACTTTC.

A single count supports this clone. The V call is TRBV9, the J call TRBJ2-5, with 11 bases matching TRBD2. J gave up 0 bases and V 5 bases, and 3 bases lay outside the gene matches. There are 15 residues in the CDR3. CDR1 and CDR2 (germline): SGDLS, YYNGEE. The CDR3 DNA follows: TGTGCCAGCAGGCAGGGACTAGCGGACCAAGAGACCCAGTACTTC. It specifies CASRQGLADQETQYF.

The rearrangement links TRBV27 to TRBJ2-5, with 9 bases lining up with TRBD1. Germline trimming cut 6 bases from V and 4 bases from J; bases unmatched to any gene: 3. The germline V gene has CDR1 MNHEY and CDR2 SMNVEV (reference sequence). The length of the CDR3 is 13 residues. The CDR3 DNA reads as TGTGCCAGCAGAACAGGGGGCGGAGAGACCCAGTACTTC. This sequence encodes CASRTGGGETQYF.

This chain uses TRBV5-4 with TRBJ2-2; the D gene is possibly TRBD1 (5 bases). CDR3 size: 13 residues. Germline V CDR1 and CDR2: SGHNT, YYREEE (reference sequence). V was clipped by 0 bases and J by 9 bases, with 9 bases between them. The CDR3: CASSLVTGRELFF. DNA of the CDR3: TGTGCCAGCAGCTTGGTTACAGGCCGGGAGCTGTTTTTT.

J is TRBJ2-1 and V is TRBV10-3; 14 nucleotides line up with TRBD2. Germline V gene lookup returns CDR1 ENHRY and CDR2 SYGVKD. V lost 5 bases to trimming and J lost 7 bases; unmatched junction nucleotides: 7. The CDR3 length is 16 residues. CDR3 coding DNA: TGTGCCATCAGTCCGGGACTAGCGGGAGCTGGGAATGAGCAGTTCTTC. This translates into CAISPGLAGAGNEQFF.

The chain recombines TRBV30 with TRBJ2-5; 11 nucleotides match TRBD2. This CDR3 is built from 17 residues. Germline CDR1 and CDR2: GTSNPN and SVGIG (reference sequence). Trimming cost V 2 bases and J 1 base; bases outside gene matches: 9. In DNA form, the CDR3 reads TGTGCCTGGAGTAAAGGACTAGCGGGCCTCCTCCAAGAGACCCAGTACTTC. It specifies CAWSKGLAGLLQETQYF.

This clone was counted a single time. V gene TRBV5-1 combines with J gene TRBJ2-7; 13 positions agree with TRBD2. This CDR3 region has 17 residues. Trimming cost V 4 bases and J 0 bases; bases outside gene matches: 7. Germline V CDR1 and CDR2: SGHRS, YFSETQ. CDR3 coding DNA: TGCGCCAGCAGCCTCCTGACTAGCGGGAGGATCTCCTACGAGCAGTACTTC. As protein: CASSLLTSGRISYEQYF.

CDR3 bases: TGTGCCAGCAGTTTAAGCGGGGCCAAAAACATTCAGTACTTC. The encoded protein is CASSLSGAKNIQYF. The chain is built from TRBV27 and TRBJ2-4; possible D gene TRBD2, 6 bases. Deletions cut 2 bases from V and 1 base from J, with 6 bases between. The germline CDR1 and CDR2 sequences are MNHEY and SMNVEV (reference sequence). This CDR3 spans 14 amino acids.

The gene calls are TRBV4-1 and TRBJ1-1; no clear D. Between the trimmed V and J ends, which lost 0 bases and 7 bases, there was a span of 6 bases. Germline loops: CDR1 MGHRA, CDR2 YSYEKL. CDR3 length: 12 residues. The CDR3 coding sequence is TGCGCCAGCAGCCAAGACAACTTTGAAGCTTTCTTT. Protein product: CASSQDNFEAFF.

This clone has a handful of counts. V is TRBV6-1 and J is TRBJ2-5, with 10 bases that match TRBD1. The trim removed 5 bases at V and 5 bases at J, leaving 5 bases unmatched. This CDR3 has 14 residues. The germline V gene encodes CDR1 MNHNS and CDR2 SASEGT. CDR3 bases: TGTGCCAGCAGTTCAGGACAGGGGGTCGAGACCCAGTACTTC. It yields the protein CASSSGQGVETQYF.

The chain couples TRBV7-8 to TRBJ2-3; 8 nucleotides line up with TRBD2. The trim removed 5 bases at V and 2 bases at J, leaving 9 bases unmatched. This CDR3 region has 16 residues. Germline V gene lookup returns CDR1 SGHVS and CDR2 FQNEAQ. CDR3 amino acids: CASSAEGTRDTDTQYF. CDR3 nucleotide sequence: TGTGCCAGCAGCGCAGAAGGGACTAGGGACACAGATACGCAGTATTTT.

The chain employs TRBV6-1 and TRBJ2-6; unclear D gene. V was shortened by 3 bases and J by 1 base, with 4 bases between the two germline ends. The CDR3 runs to 14 residues. Germline values: CDR1 MNHNS, CDR2 SASEGT. The DNA of the CDR3 is TGTGCCAGCAGTGACATTTCTGGGGCCAACGTCCTGACTTTC. This gives the protein CASSDISGANVLTF.

This chain joins TRBV2 and TRBJ2-5; TRBD1 might be the D (5 bases). CDR1 SNHLY and CDR2 FYNNEI come from the germline V gene. The CDR3 totals 14 residues. The V end was cut by 8 bases, the J end by 3 bases, with 16 bases between. The CDR3 spells CASLGAAPEETQYF. In DNA, the CDR3 is TGTGCCAGCCTAGGGGCAGCGCCGGAAGAGACCCAGTACTTC.

The chain employs TRBV7-6 and TRBJ2-2; weak D call: TRBD1 (6 bases). The CDR3 has 17 residues. The V gene lost 0 bases and the J gene lost 6 bases, with 17 bases spanning the gap. Germline CDR1 and CDR2: SGHVS and FNYEAQ. In DNA, the CDR3 is TGTGCCAGCAGCTTAGCGGTGGGAAGGACAGACCCCGGGGAGCTGTTTTTT. Translating gives CASSLAVGRTDPGELFF.

V is TRBV27 and J is TRBJ2-7; 7 nucleotides agree with TRBD1. The CDR3 is made up of 12 amino acids. The V gene end was trimmed by 5 bases and the J gene end by 11 bases; junction bases not matched to a gene: 9. Germline V gene sequence: CDR1 MNHEY, CDR2 SMNVEV (reference sequence). The CDR3 sequence: CASSLGTAPEYF. CDR3 DNA: TGTGCCAGCAGTCTTGGGACAGCTCCCGAGTACTTC.

The V call is TRBV28, the J call TRBJ1-5; tentatively, D is TRBD1 (5 bases). The CDR3 spans 12 residues. From germline, CDR1 is MDHEN and CDR2 SYDVKM. The V gene lost 7 bases and the J gene lost 5 bases, with 9 bases spanning the gap. Here the CDR3 DNA reads TGTGCCAGCATTGGGGCGTATCAGCCCCAGCATTTT. Translated: CASIGAYQPQHF.

The chain joins TRBV27 to TRBJ1-1; D perhaps matches TRBD1 (5 bases). The germline CDR1 and CDR2 sequences are MNHEY and SMNVEV (reference sequence). The CDR3 length is 13 residues. The V gene lost 3 bases and the J gene lost 4 bases, with 9 bases spanning the gap. CDR3 nucleotides: TGTGCCAGCAGTTTCTCGGGGGTCACTGAAGCTTTCTTT. This gives the protein CASSFSGVTEAFF.

The chain links TRBV4-1 to TRBJ2-7; D perhaps matches TRBD2 (5 bases). Trimming shortened V by 4 bases and J by 6 bases, and 7 bases separated the two germline ends. The CDR3 runs 11 residues. Germline CDR1 MGHRA, CDR2 YSYEKL. The CDR3 loop is CASSLGGEQYF. The CDR3 DNA sequence: TGCGCCAGCAGCCTTGGAGGCGAGCAGTACTTC.

This chain links TRBV29-1 with TRBJ2-3, with D possibly matching TRBD1 (5 bases). Trimming stripped 5 bases from V and 1 base from J, with 13 bases between. The CDR3 has 14 residues. Germline values: CDR1 SQVTM, CDR2 ANQGSEA. CDR3 nucleotides: TGCAGCGTTAAGTCCCAGGGCGGCACAGATACGCAGTATTTT. Residues: CSVKSQGGTDTQYF.

The CDR3 DNA reads TGTGCCAGCCACTGGGAGCCGGGACTAGCGGGAGTAGAGACCCAGTACTTC. Protein: CASHWEPGLAGVETQYF. V usage is TRBV2 and J usage is TRBJ2-5; 14 bases match TRBD2. The CDR3 extends over 17 amino acids. CDR1 SNHLY and CDR2 FYNNEI come from the germline V gene. V lost 8 bases, J lost 4 bases, and 12 bases stayed unmatched.

The chain is built from TRBV7-9 and TRBJ1-5, with D unresolved. Germline V lookup: CDR1 SEHNR, CDR2 FQNEAQ (reference sequence). Trimming shortened V by 1 base and J by 1 base, and 5 bases separated the two germline ends. The CDR3 runs to 14 residues. The CDR3 DNA follows: TGTGCCAGCAGCTTAGGGCAAAGCAATCAGCCCCAGCATTTT. Protein: CASSLGQSNQPQHF.

The chain carries TRBV6-1 and TRBJ2-7; the match to TRBD2 covers 7 bases. J was trimmed by 3 bases and V by 3 bases; bases with no gene match: 2. Germline V lookup: CDR1 MNHNS, CDR2 SASEGT. There are 13 residues in the CDR3. The CDR3 loop is CASSDRDYYEQYF. The CDR3 coding sequence is TGTGCCAGCAGTGACAGGGACTACTACGAGCAGTACTTC.

The chain uses TRBV28 and TRBJ2-7; 8 nucleotides line up with TRBD1. CDR3 length: 15 residues. Germline values: CDR1 MDHEN, CDR2 SYDVKM. Trimming removed 10 bases from V and 0 bases from J; junction bases left unmatched: 11. CDR3 in DNA: TGTGCCACCGAGGGGGGACAGGTCCGCTCCTACGAGCAGTACTTC. It is translated as CATEGGQVRSYEQYF. Complete variable domain (other parts from reference TRBV28 and TRBJ2-7): DVKVTQSSRYLVKRTGEKVFLECVQDMDHENMFWYRQDPGLGLRLIYFSYDVKMKEKGDIPEGYSVSREKKERFSLILESASTNQTSMYLCATEGGQVRSYEQYFGPGTRLTVT.

The chain couples TRBV7-9 to TRBJ1-2; D is unresolved. Trimming stripped 0 bases from V and 7 bases from J, with 12 bases between. Germline CDR1 and CDR2: SEHNR and FQNEAQ (reference sequence). This CDR3 comprises 14 residues. The CDR3: CASSLARGSGGYTF. CDR3 nucleotide sequence: TGTGCCAGCAGCTTAGCGCGAGGGTCGGGTGGCTACACCTTC.

The chain has TRBV25-1 and TRBJ1-4; the match to TRBD1 covers 9 bases. CDR1 is MGHDK and CDR2 is SYGVNS in the germline V gene. The length of the CDR3 is 18 residues. V was clipped by 1 base and J by 7 bases; unmatched bases: 13. CDR3 loop: CASSEWEGTGSVGEKLFF. In DNA, the CDR3 is TGTGCCAGCAGTGAATGGGAGGGGACAGGGAGTGTCGGTGAAAAACTGTTTTTT.

The DNA for the CDR3 is TGTGCCAGCAGCGTAGCTCCCCGGGGAACTAACACCGGGGAGCTGTTTTTT. It is translated as CASSVAPRGTNTGELFF. The genes are TRBV9 and TRBJ2-2, with D perhaps matching TRBD2 (5 bases). Germline V gene sequence: CDR1 SGDLS, CDR2 YYNGEE. This CDR3 region has 17 residues. The V end lost 0 bases, the J end lost 2 bases, and 14 bases lay between the germline ends.

The chain couples TRBV4-1 to TRBJ2-7; D gene uncertain. V was shortened by 0 bases and J by 5 bases, with 11 bases between the two germline ends. Per germline, CDR1 MGHRA and CDR2 YSYEKL. This CDR3 comprises 14 residues. CDR3 sequence reads: CASSQDSSPNEQYF. CDR3 coding DNA: TGCGCCAGCAGCCAAGATAGCTCCCCAAACGAGCAGTACTTC.

By its share, this clone is medium-sized (0.01 to 0.1%). The V and J genes are TRBV27 and TRBJ2-3; 8 bases line up with TRBD2. After removal of 2 bases from V and 8 bases from J, the junction contained 9 bases not matched to a gene. Germline assignment: CDR1 MNHEY and CDR2 SMNVEV (reference sequence). This CDR3 has 15 residues. DNA of the CDR3: TGTGCCAGCAGTTTAGCGGGAGGAAGGTTAGGTACGCAGTATTTT. Its translation: CASSLAGGRLGTQYF.

The rearrangement joins TRBV6-5 to TRBJ2-1; no reliable D call. Trimming pared 5 bases from V and 2 bases from J, leaving 13 bases between. The CDR3 spans 15 residues. Germline values: CDR1 MNHEY, CDR2 SVGAGI. CDR3 loop: CASSITANTYNEQFF. The DNA for the CDR3 is TGTGCCAGCAGTATTACAGCAAATACCTACAATGAGCAGTTCTTC.

The chain combines TRBV23-1 with TRBJ2-4; possible D gene TRBD1, 6 bases. TRBV23-1 falls under the ORF class, with uncertain function. This CDR3 spans 14 amino acids. Trimming removed 1 base at V and 8 bases at J, with 12 bases between. As DNA, the CDR3 is TGCGCCAGCAGTCAATTTTGGGGGCTGGACATTCAGTACTTC. The encoded protein is CASSQFWGLDIQYF.